Listed here are 3 T cell receptor beta chains from one sample, sequenced in a study of cytomegalovirus exposure and HLA in healthy donors. 60 Vbeta and 13 Jbeta primers were used in PCR. Libraries were prepared by immunoSEQ multiplex PCR; TCRdb keeps only in-frame clonotypes and omits some of them. The data hold under 140,000 clones, with 76% observed a single time. The sample comprised PBMCs. The receptors shown here come from a young man in good health and CMV-seropositive.

The V and J genes are TRBV7-2 and TRBJ2-3, with 10 positions matching TRBD1. This CDR3 has 16 residues. Germline V gene sequence: CDR1 SGHTA, CDR2 FQGNSA. Trimming at V came to 5 bases and at J to 0 bases, leaving 5 bases not matched to a gene. The CDR3 region is CASSPWGQGSTDTQYF. CDR3 coding DNA: TGTGCCAGCAGCCCATGGGGACAGGGGAGCACAGATACGCAGTATTTT.

The rearrangement uses TRBV19 and TRBJ2-1; TRBD1 matches 8 bases. CDR1 and CDR2 from the germline V gene are LNHDA and SQIVND (reference sequence). The CDR3 contains 13 residues. The trim removed 4 bases at V and 8 bases at J, leaving 4 bases unmatched. DNA of the CDR3: TGTGCCAGTAGTAGGGGACAGGCGCATGAGCAGTTCTTC. It translates to CASSRGQAHEQFF.

The CDR3 region is CASSQRSIADTQYF. CDR3 DNA: TGTGCCAGCAGTCAACGGAGTATTGCAGATACGCAGTATTTT. The genes are TRBV6-5 and TRBJ2-3, with D unclear. Germline V CDR1 and CDR2: MNHEY, SVGAGI. The CDR3 runs to 14 residues. V was trimmed by 5 bases and J by 4 bases, leaving 13 bases between them.